The 5 T cell receptor beta chains listed next were all sequenced from one sample in a study of vaccination and CD4 T cells after COVID-19. The treatment here: roughly nine-day PBMC culture with coronavirus spike peptide pools or control peptides (ViraFEST assay). These TCRs are of unknown antigen specificity. An Oncomine TCR Beta short-read assay was used to sequence the DNA from cultured CD4+ T cells. TCRdb fed the PCR reads into MiXCR, producing one record per CDR3 protein. Of 20,000 to 25,000 distinct CDR3 sequences in the sample, approximately 67% were seen once. This specimen was CD4+ T cells from blood, cultured in vitro, taken after SARS-CoV-2 vaccination. These receptors were taken from a human donor who received a COVID-19 vaccine.

The chain combines TRBV4-1 with TRBJ1-2; weak D call: TRBD1 (6 bases). This CDR3 contains 15 residues. Trimming pared 3 bases from V and 3 bases from J, leaving 14 bases between. Germline values: CDR1 MGHRA, CDR2 YSYEKL. The CDR3 spells CASSQERGADYGYTF. DNA for the CDR3: TGCGCCAGCAGCCAGGAGCGGGGGGCCGACTATGGCTACACCTTC.

The J gene is TRBJ1-2, the V gene TRBV20-1, with D unclear. The CDR3 spans 14 residues. V was pared by 0 bases and J by 8 bases, with 16 bases between. Germline V gene lookup returns CDR1 DFQATT and CDR2 SNEGSKA (reference sequence). The CDR3 loop is CSARDRPGEQGYTF. For the CDR3, the DNA is TGCAGTGCTAGAGATCGGCCAGGTGAACAGGGCTACACCTTC.

The V and J genes are TRBV20-1 and TRBJ1-1, with TRBD1 as a possible D gene (5 bases). Germline CDR1 DFQATT, CDR2 SNEGSKA (reference sequence). This CDR3 has 14 amino acids. V dropped 0 bases and J dropped 6 bases, with 14 bases sitting between them. CDR3 nucleotides: TGCAGTGCTAGAGATTCTTCAGGGATCGCTGAAGCTTTCTTT. Its translation is CSARDSSGIAEAFF.

The chain joins TRBV12-3 or TRBV12-4 to TRBJ1-1; D ambiguous. Trimming pared 0 bases from V and 1 base from J, leaving 6 bases between. CDR3 length equals 14 residues. CDR3 sequence reads: CASSLAGPNTEAFF. The CDR3 DNA reads TGTGCCAGCAGTTTAGCGGGCCCGAACACTGAAGCTTTCTTT.

The chain has TRBV20-1 and TRBJ2-5; 8 bases agree with TRBD1. From germline, CDR1 is DFQATT and CDR2 SNEGSKA (reference sequence). This CDR3 region has 14 residues. V dropped 2 bases and J dropped 4; count of bases not matched to a gene: 6. CDR3 DNA sequence: TGCAGTGCTAGACGCGGACAGGGAAGAGAGACCCAGTACTTC. Translation: CSARRGQGRETQYF.